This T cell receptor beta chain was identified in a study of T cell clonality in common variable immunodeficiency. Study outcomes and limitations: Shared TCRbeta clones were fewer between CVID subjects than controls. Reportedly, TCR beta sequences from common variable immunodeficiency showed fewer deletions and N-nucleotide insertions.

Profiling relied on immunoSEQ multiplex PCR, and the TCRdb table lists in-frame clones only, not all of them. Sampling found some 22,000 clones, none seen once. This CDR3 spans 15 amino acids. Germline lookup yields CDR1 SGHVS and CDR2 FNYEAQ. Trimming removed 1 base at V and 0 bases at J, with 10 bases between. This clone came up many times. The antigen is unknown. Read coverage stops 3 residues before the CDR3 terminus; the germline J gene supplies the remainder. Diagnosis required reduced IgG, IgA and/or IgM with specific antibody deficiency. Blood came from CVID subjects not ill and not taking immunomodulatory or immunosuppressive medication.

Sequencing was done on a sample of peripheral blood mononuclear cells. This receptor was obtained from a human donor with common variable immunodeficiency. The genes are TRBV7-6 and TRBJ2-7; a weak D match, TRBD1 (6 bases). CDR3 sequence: CASSLGTESSYEQYF. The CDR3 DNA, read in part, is TGTGCCAGCAGCTTAGGGACAGAAAGCTCCTACGAG.